The 9 T cell receptor beta chains given below trace back to one sample, sequenced in a study of blood T cell repertoires in COVID-19 (TCRdb year 2020). To prepare the library, the immunoSEQ multiplex PCR assay was applied. TCRdb re-hosts the immuneACCESS table, in-frame sequences only. Its copies lack some clones; in the studies checked, an unresolved V gene accounts for under half of them, and the cause for the rest is not known. Recorded for this sample are roughly 10,000 clones; around 85% of them occurred a single time. The ten top clones hold around 7.7% of the sample. The source material was peripheral blood. These receptor sequences come from a man aged 65 to 79 with active COVID-19.

This clone was counted only a few times. J is TRBJ2-3 and V is TRBV15, with D possibly matching TRBD1 (5 bases). The CDR3 is made up of 14 amino acids. Germline V lookup: CDR1 LNHNV, CDR2 YYDKDF (reference sequence). Trimming removed 8 bases from V and 2 bases from J, with 14 bases in between. Written as DNA, the CDR3 is TGTGCCACCCTCCCAGGGTCCACCACAGATACGCAGTATTTT. Its translation: CATLPGSTTDTQYF. Variable domain in full (rest from reference TRBV15 and TRBJ2-3): DAMVIQNPRYQVTQFGKPVTLSCSQTLNHNVMYWYQQKSSQAPKLLFHYYDKDFNNEADTPDNFQSRRPNTSFCFLDIRSPGLGDTAMYLCATLPGSTTDTQYFGPGTRLTVL.

This clone was counted only a few times. The V gene is TRBV9, the J gene TRBJ1-2; D not certain. This CDR3 comprises 15 residues. The ends were cut back, 4 bases at V and 2 bases at J, with 15 bases in the middle. From germline, CDR1 is SGDLS and CDR2 YYNGEE. CDR3 loop: CASSREGNLNYGYTF. The CDR3 nucleotides are TGTGCCAGCAGCCGAGAGGGTAACCTAAACTATGGCTACACCTTC.

J is TRBJ1-4 and V is TRBV11-1; 7 bases align to TRBD1. The CDR3 runs 14 residues. Germline assignment: CDR1 SGHAT and CDR2 FQDESV (reference sequence). The V and J ends lost 4 bases and 8 bases, in that order; junction bases with no gene match: 7. The CDR3 sequence: CASSSGQRTEKLFF. The CDR3 region has the DNA TGTGCCAGCAGCTCGGGACAGCGTACCGAAAAACTGTTTTTT.

The chain recombines TRBV28 with TRBJ2-3; D is unresolved. This CDR3 is 15 amino acids long. From germline, CDR1 is MDHEN and CDR2 SYDVKM. V lost 5 bases and J lost 2, with 14 bases in between. CDR3 coding DNA: TGTGCCAGCAGTCCCCGGCGGCGACTCACAGATACGCAGTATTTT. Translated, it gives CASSPRRRLTDTQYF.

The V gene is TRBV3-1 (or the pseudogene TRBV3-2), the J gene TRBJ2-3; TRBD1 aligns across 9 bases. J gave up 3 bases and V 4 bases, and 8 bases lay outside the gene matches. Germline V CDR1 and CDR2: LGHDT, YNNKEL (reference sequence). This CDR3 has 16 amino acids. The CDR3 region is CASSPSTGGSTDTQYF. The CDR3 DNA reads as TGTGCCAGCAGCCCAAGTACAGGGGGCTCGACAGATACGCAGTATTTT.

V gene TRBV5-5 combines with J gene TRBJ1-1; D perhaps matches TRBD1 (5 bases). The CDR3 totals 15 residues. CDR1 is SGHKS and CDR2 is YYEKEE in the germline V gene (reference sequence). Deletions cut 3 bases from V and 3 bases from J, with 15 bases between. CDR3: CASSSLLQGYTEAFF. CDR3 in DNA: TGTGCCAGCAGCTCCTTACTTCAGGGCTACACTGAAGCTTTCTTT.

The chain is built from TRBV5-1 and TRBJ1-6, with TRBD1 matching 7 bases. The J segment lost 4 bases and the V segment lost 3 bases, leaving 1 base of the junction unmatched. This CDR3 spans 14 amino acids. Germline CDR1 is SGHRS and CDR2 is YFSETQ. For the CDR3, the DNA is TGCGCCAGCAGCTCGGGACAGTATAATTCACCCCTCCACTTT. It codes for CASSSGQYNSPLHF.

The chain links TRBV24-1 to TRBJ2-3; 10 bases are a match to TRBD1. V lost 3 bases and J lost 2; bases outside the gene matches: 1. The CDR3 is 15 amino acids. Germline CDR1 is KGHDR and CDR2 is SFDVKD. The chain's CDR3 is CATSDGTGDTDTQYF. In DNA form, the CDR3 reads TGTGCCACCAGTGATGGGACAGGGGACACAGATACGCAGTATTTT.

The chain employs TRBV5-1 and TRBJ1-1; D gene unclear. The V gene lost 0 bases and the J gene lost 5 bases, with 14 bases spanning the gap. CDR1 SGHRS and CDR2 YFSETQ come from the germline V gene. This CDR3 comprises 15 residues. The chain's CDR3 is CASSLAFSGWTEAFF. CDR3 nucleotides: TGCGCCAGCAGCTTGGCCTTCTCGGGGTGGACTGAAGCTTTCTTT.